A single sample gave rise to the 26 T cell receptor beta chains below, sequenced in a study of blood T cell repertoires in COVID-19. Sequencing was performed with immunoSEQ multiplex PCR; in TCRdb, only in-frame clones are kept and a portion is missing. The sample lists about 120,000 clones, around 87% seen once, with roughly 30% in the top ten. The specimen sequenced was peripheral blood. Receptor source: a woman in her 70s with acute or convalescent COVID-19.

The chain carries TRBV3-1 (or the pseudogene TRBV3-2) and TRBJ2-2, with D perhaps matching TRBD1 (5 bases). CDR3 length: 12 amino acids. Per germline, CDR1 LGHDT and CDR2 YNNKEL (reference sequence). Trimming took off 5 bases at V and 5 bases at J, with 6 bases between the two ends. The CDR3 nucleotides read TGTGCCAGCAGCGGGGCTACCGGGGAGCTGTTTTTT. Translation: CASSGATGELFF.

V gene TRBV7-2 combines with J gene TRBJ2-1; the D gene is possibly TRBD2 (5 bases). The V gene lost 5 bases and the J gene lost 3 bases, with 11 bases spanning the gap. The CDR3 is made up of 14 amino acids. The germline V gene has CDR1 SGHTA and CDR2 FQGNSA. CDR3 sequence reads: CASSPEDYYNEQFF. In nucleotides, the CDR3 is TGTGCCAGCAGCCCTGAAGACTACTACAATGAGCAGTTCTTC. The full variable domain, with the rest looked up from reference TRBV7-2 and TRBJ2-1, is GAGVSQSPSNKVTEKGKDVELRCDPISGHTALYWYRQSLGQGLEFLIYFQGNSAPDKSGLPSDRFSAERTGGSVSTLTIQRTQQEDSAVYLCASSPEDYYNEQFFGPGTRLTVL.

This rearrangement joins TRBV9 to TRBJ2-3; 7 nucleotides match TRBD2. Germline V gene lookup returns CDR1 SGDLS and CDR2 YYNGEE. V lost 3 bases and J lost 0; bases outside the gene matches: 4. This CDR3 is built from 15 residues. The CDR3: CASSGPGGSTDTQYF. DNA for the CDR3: TGTGCCAGCAGCGGGCCGGGGGGTAGCACAGATACGCAGTATTTT.

This clone was seen just once. The chain uses TRBV7-6 and TRBJ1-1; 7 bases fit TRBD1. CDR1 and CDR2 from the germline V gene are SGHVS and FNYEAQ. This CDR3 contains 12 residues. The V segment lost 11 bases and the J segment 2 bases; nucleotides outside the gene matches: 5. The CDR3: CAAGQPNTEAFF. CDR3 DNA: TGTGCCGCGGGACAGCCTAACACTGAAGCTTTCTTT. The full variable domain, its missing parts supplied by reference TRBV7-6 and TRBJ1-1, is GAGVSQSPRYKVTKRGQDVALRCDPISGHVSLYWYRQALGQGPEFLTYFNYEAQQDKSGLPNDRFSAERPEGSISTLTIQRTEQRDSAMYRCAAGQPNTEAFFGQGTRLTVV.

The CDR3 reads CASSSLLVSYNEQFF. CDR3 DNA sequence: TGTGCCAGCAGCTCCCTACTAGTGTCCTACAATGAGCAGTTCTTC. The chain recombines TRBV7-3 with TRBJ2-1; possible D gene TRBD2, 5 bases. Germline loops: CDR1 SGHTA, CDR2 FQGTGA. V was cut by 4 bases and J by 1 base, with 11 bases left in between. The CDR3 is made up of 15 amino acids.

The V call is TRBV19, the J call TRBJ1-6, with D uncertain. The CDR3 loop spans 14 amino acids. Trimming took off 3 bases at V and 6 bases at J, with 9 bases between the two ends. Germline V gene lookup returns CDR1 LNHDA and CDR2 SQIVND (reference sequence). The CDR3 sequence is CASSIGRFNSPLHF. CDR3 DNA sequence: TGTGCCAGTAGTATCGGCAGGTTTAATTCACCCCTCCACTTT.

The V and J genes are TRBV12-3 or TRBV12-4 and TRBJ1-5; a possible D gene is TRBD1 (5 bases). V was trimmed by 5 bases and J by 8 bases, leaving 13 bases between them. This CDR3 has 13 amino acids. Written as DNA, the CDR3 is TGTGCCAGCAGTCCGAGACTAGGGGAGCCCCAGCATTTT. Amino acid sequence: CASSPRLGEPQHF.

The genes are TRBV5-6 and TRBJ1-4; 8 bases agree with TRBD1. Germline V lookup: CDR1 SGHDT, CDR2 YYEEEE. The CDR3 is 14 amino acids. The J segment lost 8 bases and the V segment lost 2 bases, leaving 5 bases of the junction unmatched. The CDR3 protein is CASSLSGGREKLFF. CDR3 sequence (DNA): TGTGCCAGCAGCTTATCAGGGGGCAGGGAAAAACTGTTTTTT. The full variable domain, with the rest looked up from reference TRBV5-6 and TRBJ1-4, is DAGVTQSPTHLIKTRGQQVTLRCSPKSGHDTVSWYQQALGQGPQFIFQYYEEEERQRGNFPDRFSGHQFPNYSSELNVNALLLGDSALYLCASSLSGGREKLFFGSGTQLSVL.

The chain links TRBV7-9 to TRBJ2-5, with D possibly TRBD2 on 6 matching bases. V was shortened by 8 bases and J by 5 bases, with 9 bases between the two germline ends. Germline CDR1 and CDR2: SEHNR and FQNEAQ (reference sequence). The CDR3 has 11 residues. CDR3 region: CASHGGETQYF. The CDR3 coding sequence is TGTGCCAGCCATGGAGGGGAGACCCAGTACTTC.

The chain couples TRBV10-1 to TRBJ2-3; the D gene is possibly TRBD2 (6 bases). The CDR3 sequence is 16 residues long. The germline gives CDR1 WNHNN, CDR2 SYGVQD (reference sequence). V lost 6 bases to trimming and J lost 3 bases, with 19 bases between them. DNA for the CDR3: TGCGCCAGCAGCGAGCGGATAGCGGAAGTGACAGATACGCAGTATTTT. It is translated as CASSERIAEVTDTQYF.

The gene calls are TRBV10-1 and TRBJ2-1; D gene unclear. Trimming pared 2 bases from V and 8 bases from J, leaving 10 bases between. This CDR3 spans 13 amino acids. In germline, CDR1 is WNHNN, CDR2 SYGVQD (reference sequence). The CDR3 protein is CASSEQERDEQFF. The DNA of the CDR3 is TGCGCCAGCAGTGAGCAAGAACGGGATGAGCAGTTCTTC.

This CDR3 reads CSASISGTGEEKLFF. The DNA of the CDR3 is TGCAGCGCCTCTATTTCCGGGACAGGGGAGGAAAAACTGTTTTTT. The rearrangement joins TRBV29-1 to TRBJ1-4; TRBD1 agrees at 10 bases. This CDR3 has 15 amino acids. Unmatched junction bases numbered 13, after V lost 7 bases and J lost 8 bases. Germline V gene sequence: CDR1 SQVTM, CDR2 ANQGSEA.

CDR3 amino acids: CASSLVFGGTGELFF. The CDR3 DNA sequence: TGTGCCAGCAGCTTAGTCTTCGGCGGCACCGGGGAGCTGTTTTTT. This sequence joins TRBV11-3 and TRBJ2-2; D is uncertain. The ends were cut back, 1 base at V and 4 bases at J, with 10 bases in the middle. This CDR3 region has 15 residues. Germline V gene data show CDR1 as SGHNT and CDR2 as YENEEA.

The chain has TRBV5-4 and TRBJ2-1; 7 nucleotides match TRBD2. The CDR3 runs to 16 residues. From germline, CDR1 is SGHNT and CDR2 YYREEE (reference sequence). The junction had 6 bases not matched to a gene; V was cut back by 3 bases and J by 0 bases. This CDR3 reads CASSYPTSSSYNEQFF. In DNA, the CDR3 is TGTGCCAGCAGCTATCCGACTAGCTCCTCCTACAATGAGCAGTTCTTC.

This sequence joins TRBV28 and TRBJ1-2, with 7 bases lining up with TRBD1. V shed 3 bases and J 1 base; nucleotides not matched to a gene: 2. From germline, CDR1 is MDHEN and CDR2 SYDVKM. The CDR3 has 14 amino acids. The CDR3 spells CASSLGQINYGYTF. In nucleotides, the CDR3 is TGTGCCAGCAGTTTGGGACAGATTAACTATGGCTACACCTTC.

The CDR3 coding sequence is TGTGCCAGTAGTATGTTCGCTGAAGCTTTCTTT. Translating it yields CASSMFAEAFF. The chain employs TRBV19 and TRBJ1-1; D not resolved. The CDR3 totals 11 residues. The V end was cut by 3 bases, the J end by 6 bases, with 5 bases between. The V gene's germline CDR1 is LNHDA and CDR2 SQIVND (reference sequence).

The chain has TRBV28 and TRBJ1-2; a weak D match, TRBD1 (6 bases). The CDR3 consists of 15 residues. Germline V gene sequence: CDR1 MDHEN, CDR2 SYDVKM. V was shortened by 7 bases and J by 4 bases, with 19 bases between the two germline ends. In DNA, the CDR3 is TGTGCCAGCACTGACGACAGGTTCAATATCTATGGCTACACCTTC. This sequence encodes CASTDDRFNIYGYTF.

The chain links TRBV5-1 to TRBJ1-1, with TRBD1 matching 8 bases. The CDR3 has 16 residues. V gave up 6 bases and J gave up 1 base; unmatched junction bases: 11. The V gene's germline CDR1 is SGHRS and CDR2 YFSETQ. The CDR3 loop is CASTTAGGSRNTEAFF. For the CDR3, the DNA is TGCGCCAGCACTACTGCAGGGGGCTCCAGGAACACTGAAGCTTTCTTT.

The chain couples TRBV2 to TRBJ1-6; 9 positions match TRBD1. The CDR3 has 15 amino acids. V shed 2 bases and J 8 bases; nucleotides not matched to a gene: 4. Germline assignment: CDR1 SNHLY and CDR2 FYNNEI. CDR3 DNA sequence: TGTGCCAGCAGTGAATCGACAGGGGGGTATTCACCCCTCCACTTT. It is translated as CASSESTGGYSPLHF.

Here the CDR3 DNA reads TGCGCCAGCAGTTTCGGAAGGCTAGCTAGCGGGGAGCAGTACTTC. Its protein product is CASSFGRLASGEQYF. The chain joins TRBV10-1 to TRBJ2-7, with TRBD2 matching over 8 bases. The J segment lost 7 bases and the V segment lost 5 bases, leaving 13 bases of the junction unmatched. CDR3 size: 15 residues. The germline gives CDR1 WNHNN, CDR2 SYGVQD (reference sequence).

This chain links TRBV5-5 with TRBJ2-7, with D maybe TRBD1 (7 bases). The CDR3 length is 14 residues. CDR1 is SGHKS, CDR2 YYEKEE, per germline (reference sequence). V lost 3 bases and J lost 2, with 12 bases in between. The DNA for the CDR3 is TGTGCCAGCAGCTGGGGGGACAGAGCCTACGAGCAGTACTTC. Encoded protein: CASSWGDRAYEQYF.

J is TRBJ1-1 and V is TRBV4-1; D is perhaps TRBD1 (6 bases). V was shortened by 7 bases and J by 4 bases, with 13 bases between the two germline ends. CDR3 size: 13 residues. Germline V gene data show CDR1 as MGHRA and CDR2 as YSYEKL. This CDR3 reads CASNTQGSTEAFF. The CDR3 DNA is TGCGCCAGCAACACACAGGGTTCCACTGAAGCTTTCTTT.

The chain employs TRBV18 and TRBJ2-2, with D perhaps matching TRBD2 (5 bases). Per germline, CDR1 KGHSH and CDR2 LQKENI. This CDR3 is built from 15 residues. Trimming left V 0 bases short and J 2 bases short, with 7 bases between. This chain's CDR3 is CASSPPSVNTGELFF. In DNA form, the CDR3 reads TGTGCCAGCTCACCACCTAGCGTAAACACCGGGGAGCTGTTTTTT. The full variable domain, in which reference TRBV18 and TRBJ2-2 provide the parts outside the CDR3, is NAGVMQNPRHLVRRRGQEARLRCSPMKGHSHVYWYRQLPEEGLKFMVYLQKENIIDESGMPKERFSAEFPKEGPSILRIQQVVRGDSAAYFCASSPPSVNTGELFFGEGSRLTVL.

The genes are TRBV19 and TRBJ1-3; no definite D call. The V gene's germline CDR1 is LNHDA and CDR2 SQIVND (reference sequence). CDR3 size: 12 residues. The ends were cut back, 5 bases at V and 4 bases at J, with 6 bases in the middle. The CDR3 DNA sequence: TGTGCCAGTAGTCCAGGAGGAAACACCATATATTTT. Amino acids: CASSPGGNTIYF. Full variable domain (remainder filled in from reference TRBV19 and TRBJ1-3): DGGITQSPKYLFRKEGQNVTLSCEQNLNHDAMYWYRQDPGQGLRLIYYSQIVNDFQKGDIAEGYSVSREKKESFPLTVTSAQKNPTAFYLCASSPGGNTIYFGEGSWLTVV.

V gene TRBV7-8 combines with J gene TRBJ2-4; TRBD2 matches at 7 bases. The CDR3 consists of 15 residues. J lost 8 bases, V lost 5 bases, and 12 bases had no gene match. Looked up from germline, CDR1 is SGHVS and CDR2 is FQNEAQ. The CDR3 region is CASSLRTRGVDIQYF. DNA for the CDR3: TGTGCCAGCAGCCTCCGGACTCGGGGGGTTGACATTCAGTACTTC.

CDR3 sequence (DNA): TGTGCCAGCAGTTCCCGGTCTAACACAGATACGCAGTATTTT. Protein: CASSSRSNTDTQYF. The chain uses TRBV11-3 and TRBJ2-3; D is unclear. Per germline, CDR1 SGHNT and CDR2 YENEEA. The CDR3 has 14 residues. The V and J ends lost 6 bases and 2 bases respectively, with 12 bases between them.